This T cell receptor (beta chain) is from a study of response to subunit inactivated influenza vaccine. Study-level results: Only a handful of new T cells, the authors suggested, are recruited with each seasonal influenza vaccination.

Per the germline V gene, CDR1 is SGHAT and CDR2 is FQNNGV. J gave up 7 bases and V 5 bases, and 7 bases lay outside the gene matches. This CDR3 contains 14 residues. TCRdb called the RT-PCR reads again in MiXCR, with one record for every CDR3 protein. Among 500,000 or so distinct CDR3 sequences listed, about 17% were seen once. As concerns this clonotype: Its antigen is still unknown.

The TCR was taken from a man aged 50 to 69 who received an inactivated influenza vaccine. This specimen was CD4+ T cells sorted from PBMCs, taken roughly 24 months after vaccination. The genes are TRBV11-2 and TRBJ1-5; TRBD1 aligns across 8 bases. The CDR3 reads CASSMDRVGQPQHF. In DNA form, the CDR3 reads TGTGCCAGCAGCATGGACAGGGTAGGCCAGCCCCAGCATTTT.